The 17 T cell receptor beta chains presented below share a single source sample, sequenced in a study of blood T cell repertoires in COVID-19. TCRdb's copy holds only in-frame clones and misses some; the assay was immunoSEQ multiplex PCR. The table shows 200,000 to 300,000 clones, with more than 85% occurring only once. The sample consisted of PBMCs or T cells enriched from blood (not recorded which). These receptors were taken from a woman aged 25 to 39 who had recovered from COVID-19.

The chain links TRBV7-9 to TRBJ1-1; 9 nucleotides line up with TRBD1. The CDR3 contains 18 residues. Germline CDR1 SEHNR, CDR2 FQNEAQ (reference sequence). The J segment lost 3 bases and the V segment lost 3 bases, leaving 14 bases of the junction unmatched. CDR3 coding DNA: TGTGCCAGCAGCTTGCCGGGACAGGGTACCCCCAGGGACACTGAAGCTTTCTTT. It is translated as CASSLPGQGTPRDTEAFF.

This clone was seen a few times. CDR3 region: CAIRKDGGSEKLFF. CDR3 DNA sequence: TGTGCCATCAGAAAGGACGGGGGGAGTGAAAAACTGTTTTTT. The V gene is TRBV10-3, the J gene TRBJ1-4, with D possibly TRBD1 on 5 matching bases. The CDR3 has 14 residues. The V gene lost 6 bases and the J gene lost 7 bases, with 15 bases spanning the gap. Per the germline V gene, CDR1 is ENHRY and CDR2 is SYGVKD.

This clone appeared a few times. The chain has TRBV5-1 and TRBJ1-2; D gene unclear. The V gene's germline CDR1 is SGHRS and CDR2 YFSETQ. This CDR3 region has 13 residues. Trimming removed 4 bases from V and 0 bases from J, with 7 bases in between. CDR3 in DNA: TGCGCCAGCAGCACGGCGGCTAACTATGGCTACACCTTC. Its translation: CASSTAANYGYTF.

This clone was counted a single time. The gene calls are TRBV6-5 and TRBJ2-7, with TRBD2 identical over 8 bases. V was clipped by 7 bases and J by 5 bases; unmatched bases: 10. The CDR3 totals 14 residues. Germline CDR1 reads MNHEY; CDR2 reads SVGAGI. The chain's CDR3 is CASTPAGVVNEQYF. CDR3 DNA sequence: TGTGCCAGCACCCCAGCGGGAGTCGTTAACGAGCAGTACTTC.

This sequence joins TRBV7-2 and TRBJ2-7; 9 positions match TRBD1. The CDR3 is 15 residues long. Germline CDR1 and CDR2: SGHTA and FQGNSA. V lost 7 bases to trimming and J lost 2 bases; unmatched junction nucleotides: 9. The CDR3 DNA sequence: TGTGCCAGCACTAACGACAGGGGGAGGACCTACGAGCAGTACTTC. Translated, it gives CASTNDRGRTYEQYF.

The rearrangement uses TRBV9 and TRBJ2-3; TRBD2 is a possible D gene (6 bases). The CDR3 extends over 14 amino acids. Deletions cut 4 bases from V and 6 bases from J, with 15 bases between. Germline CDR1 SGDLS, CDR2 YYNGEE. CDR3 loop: CASSFRLGHDTQYF. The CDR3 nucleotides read TGTGCCAGCAGCTTTAGACTAGGCCATGATACGCAGTATTTT.

The CDR3: CASSVSAGLYEKLFF. In DNA, the CDR3 is TGTGCCAGCAGTGTTTCGGCAGGGTTGTACGAAAAACTGTTTTTT. V gene TRBV25-1 combines with J gene TRBJ1-4; TRBD1 might be the D (5 bases). Trimming removed 4 bases at V and 8 bases at J, with 17 bases between. The CDR3 is made up of 15 amino acids. Germline V gives CDR1 MGHDK, CDR2 SYGVNS.

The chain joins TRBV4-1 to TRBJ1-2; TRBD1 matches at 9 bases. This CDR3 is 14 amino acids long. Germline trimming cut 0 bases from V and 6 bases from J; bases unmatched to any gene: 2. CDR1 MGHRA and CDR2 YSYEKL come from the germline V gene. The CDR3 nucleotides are TGCGCCAGCAGCCAAGACTGGGACAGGGATGGCTACACCTTC. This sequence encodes CASSQDWDRDGYTF.

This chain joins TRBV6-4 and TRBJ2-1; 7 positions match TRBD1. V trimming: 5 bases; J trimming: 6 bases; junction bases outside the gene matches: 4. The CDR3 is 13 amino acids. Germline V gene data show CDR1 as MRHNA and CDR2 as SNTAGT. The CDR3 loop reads CASSTRDSNEQFF. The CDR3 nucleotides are TGTGCCAGCAGTACCCGGGACAGCAATGAGCAGTTCTTC.

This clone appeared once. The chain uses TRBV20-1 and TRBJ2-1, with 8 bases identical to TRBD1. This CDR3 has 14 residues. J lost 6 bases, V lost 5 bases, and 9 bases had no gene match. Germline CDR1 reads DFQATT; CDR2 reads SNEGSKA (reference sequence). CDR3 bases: TGCAGTGCTGGTGACAGGGGTAGTTTCAATGAGCAGTTCTTC. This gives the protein CSAGDRGSFNEQFF.

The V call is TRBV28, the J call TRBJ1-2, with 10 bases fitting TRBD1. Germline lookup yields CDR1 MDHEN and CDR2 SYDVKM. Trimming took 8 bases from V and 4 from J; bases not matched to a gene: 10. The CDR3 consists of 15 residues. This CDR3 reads CASVRRDRGPYGYTF. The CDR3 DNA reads TGTGCCAGCGTGCGCCGGGACAGGGGTCCCTATGGCTACACCTTC.

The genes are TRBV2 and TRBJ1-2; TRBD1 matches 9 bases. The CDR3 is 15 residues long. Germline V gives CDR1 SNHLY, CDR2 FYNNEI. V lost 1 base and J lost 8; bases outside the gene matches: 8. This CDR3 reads CASSEEGTGIGGYTF. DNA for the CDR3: TGTGCCAGCAGTGAAGAGGGGACAGGGATCGGGGGCTACACCTTC.

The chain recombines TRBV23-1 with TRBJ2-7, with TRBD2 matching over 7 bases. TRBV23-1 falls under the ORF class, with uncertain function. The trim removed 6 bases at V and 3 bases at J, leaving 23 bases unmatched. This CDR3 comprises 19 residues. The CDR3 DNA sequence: TGCGCCAGCAGCCCGCGGGGAGGGACCGTTTTCACCGGGGTCTACGAGCAGTACTTC. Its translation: CASSPRGGTVFTGVYEQYF.

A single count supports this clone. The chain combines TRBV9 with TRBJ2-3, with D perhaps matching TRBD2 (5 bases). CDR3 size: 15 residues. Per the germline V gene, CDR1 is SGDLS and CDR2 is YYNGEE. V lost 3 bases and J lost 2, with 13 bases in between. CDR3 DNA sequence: TGTGCCAGCAGCGAATCTAGCAAGGTCACAGATACGCAGTATTTT. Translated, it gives CASSESSKVTDTQYF.

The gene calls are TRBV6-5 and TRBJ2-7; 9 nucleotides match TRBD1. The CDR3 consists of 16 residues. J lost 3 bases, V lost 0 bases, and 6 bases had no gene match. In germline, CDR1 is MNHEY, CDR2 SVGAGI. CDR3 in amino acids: CASSYSKTGGNYEQYF. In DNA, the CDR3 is TGTGCCAGCAGTTACTCGAAAACAGGGGGCAACTACGAGCAGTACTTC.

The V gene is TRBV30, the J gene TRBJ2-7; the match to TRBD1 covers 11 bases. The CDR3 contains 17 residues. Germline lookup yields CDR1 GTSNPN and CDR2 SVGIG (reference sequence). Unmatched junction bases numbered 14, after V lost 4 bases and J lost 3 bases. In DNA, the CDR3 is TGTGCCTGGACCAATTCCCCAGGGACAGGGGGATTCTACGAGCAGTACTTC. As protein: CAWTNSPGTGGFYEQYF.

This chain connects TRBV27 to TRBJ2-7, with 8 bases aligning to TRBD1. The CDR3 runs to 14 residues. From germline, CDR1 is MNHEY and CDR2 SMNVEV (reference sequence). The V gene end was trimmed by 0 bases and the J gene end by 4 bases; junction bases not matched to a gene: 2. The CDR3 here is CASSLSTGVYEQYF. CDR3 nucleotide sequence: TGTGCCAGCAGTTTATCGACAGGGGTATACGAGCAGTACTTC.